The sequence of this TCR beta chain was determined in a study of control samples from healthy donors and cancer patients. The data were produced by immunoSEQ multiplex PCR, yet TCRdb's version contains in-frame clones alone and is incomplete. Altogether approximately 87,000 clones are present, 91% being singletons, with the ten largest covering approximately 15%. Germline CDR1 reads LNHNV; CDR2 reads YYDKDF (reference sequence). V was shortened by 0 bases and J by 1 base, with 6 bases between the two germline ends. The CDR3 has 15 residues. The rearrangement links TRBV15 to TRBJ2-2; D gene ambiguous. The clonotype comes from a middle-aged man in good health. Specimen: blood. CDR3 amino acids: CATSRDSGNTGELFF. The CDR3 nucleotides read TGTGCCACCAGCAGAGATTCCGGGAACACCGGGGAGCTGTTTTTT. The whole variable domain, remainder taken from reference TRBV15 and TRBJ2-2, is DAMVIQNPRYQVTQFGKPVTLSCSQTLNHNVMYWYQQKSSQAPKLLFHYYDKDFNNEADTPDNFQSRRPNTSFCFLDIRSPGLGDTAMYLCATSRDSGNTGELFFGEGSRLTVL.